This entry lists 15 T cell receptor beta chains sequenced from one sample in a study of beta chain features in type 1 diabetes. Every bit of the isolated RNA underwent reverse transcription, so sequencing read expressed TCRB transcripts. TCRdb keeps only in-frame clones here, not all; method: immunoSEQ multiplex PCR. The table records 130,000 to 150,000 clones, more than 9% of them present only once. The specimen sequenced was naive CD4+ T cells from blood. The receptor set was obtained from a man between 18 and 29 years old in good health.

This rearrangement joins TRBV5-4 to TRBJ1-5; D might be TRBD1 (5 bases). CDR1 is SGHNT, CDR2 YYREEE, per germline (reference sequence). This CDR3 is 14 amino acids long. The ends were cut back, 2 bases at V and 1 base at J, with 7 bases in the middle. CDR3 in DNA: TGTGCCAGCAGCTTTGCAGGGAGCAATCAGCCCCAGCATTTT. Protein: CASSFAGSNQPQHF.

This clone was counted only a few times. The V gene is TRBV7-2, the J gene TRBJ2-3, with D maybe TRBD1 (5 bases). The CDR3 is 14 residues long. The germline V gene has CDR1 SGHTA and CDR2 FQGNSA. Trimming shortened V by 0 bases and J by 8 bases, and 12 bases separated the two germline ends. This CDR3 reads CASSLAGDSPTQYF. CDR3 DNA: TGTGCCAGCAGCTTAGCTGGCGACAGCCCTACGCAGTATTTT. The full variable domain, completed using reference TRBV7-2 and TRBJ2-3, is GAGVSQSPSNKVTEKGKDVELRCDPISGHTALYWYRQSLGQGLEFLIYFQGNSAPDKSGLPSDRFSAERTGGSVSTLTIQRTQQEDSAVYLCASSLAGDSPTQYFGPGTRLTVL.

The chain combines TRBV27 with TRBJ2-3, with D possibly matching TRBD2 (5 bases). This CDR3 is 14 amino acids long. Between the trimmed V and J ends, which lost 5 bases and 4 bases, there was a span of 13 bases. The germline V gene has CDR1 MNHEY and CDR2 SMNVEV (reference sequence). The CDR3 nucleotides are TGTGCCAGCAGTCCAAGAGGGCCGGCAGATACGCAGTATTTT. As protein: CASSPRGPADTQYF.

This clone was seen only a few times. The rearrangement links TRBV10-3 to TRBJ1-4; 8 bases are shared with TRBD1. This CDR3 comprises 12 residues. Unmatched junction bases numbered 6, after V lost 10 bases and J lost 8 bases. CDR1 and CDR2 (germline): ENHRY, SYGVKD. The CDR3 here is CATQTGDEKLFF. The DNA for the CDR3 is TGTGCCACCCAGACAGGGGACGAAAAACTGTTTTTT.

This clone was recorded a few times. This rearrangement joins TRBV10-2 to TRBJ2-5; D is perhaps TRBD2 (7 bases). V was shortened by 3 bases and J by 2 bases, with 10 bases between the two germline ends. The CDR3 runs 14 residues. In germline, CDR1 is WSHSY, CDR2 SAAADI. Here the CDR3 reads CASSDGGRQETQYF. CDR3 nucleotides: TGCGCCAGCAGTGACGGGGGGCGGCAAGAGACCCAGTACTTC.

This clone was recorded a few times. V usage is TRBV4-1 and J usage is TRBJ1-6; D unclear. The CDR3 has 16 amino acids. The V end was cut by 1 base, the J end by 8 bases, with 15 bases between. Germline V gene lookup returns CDR1 MGHRA and CDR2 YSYEKL. In nucleotides, the CDR3 is TGCGCCAGCAGCCAAGTGACTGGGTACAAGGATTCACCCCTCCACTTT. Residues: CASSQVTGYKDSPLHF.

This clone was picked up a small number of times. The chain is built from TRBV6-5 and TRBJ2-1; 8 bases line up with TRBD1. CDR1 is MNHEY and CDR2 is SVGAGI in the germline V gene. The CDR3 has 14 residues. V shed 8 bases, J shed 4 bases, and the junction held 7 bases outside the gene matches. CDR3 in amino acids: CASQGASQYNEQFF. CDR3 DNA: TGTGCCAGCCAGGGGGCATCCCAATACAATGAGCAGTTCTTC.

The chain uses TRBV18 and TRBJ2-1; possible D gene TRBD1, 5 bases. The ends were cut back, 2 bases at V and 1 base at J, with 6 bases in the middle. Germline V gene sequence: CDR1 KGHSH, CDR2 LQKENI. CDR3 size: 14 residues. The CDR3 region is CASSPAGSYNEQFF. As DNA, the CDR3 is TGTGCCAGCTCACCAGCAGGGTCCTACAATGAGCAGTTCTTC.

The rearrangement joins TRBV30 to TRBJ2-7; weak D call: TRBD2 (6 bases). Germline V gene data show CDR1 as GTSNPN and CDR2 as SVGIG (reference sequence). The CDR3 loop spans 9 amino acids. The V and J ends lost 5 bases and 7 bases respectively, with 6 bases between them. CDR3 in amino acids: CAWGGEQYF. The DNA of the CDR3 is TGTGCCTGGGGGGGGGAGCAGTACTTC.

The chain links TRBV5-6 to TRBJ2-3; 12 bases align to TRBD1. Unmatched junction bases numbered 8, after V lost 0 bases and J lost 6 bases. This CDR3 is 17 amino acids long. Germline V gene sequence: CDR1 SGHDT, CDR2 YYEEEE. The CDR3: CASSLDWDRGLWDTQYF. The CDR3 region has the DNA TGTGCCAGCAGCTTGGATTGGGACAGGGGGCTTTGGGATACGCAGTATTTT.

The chain recombines TRBV28 with TRBJ1-2; 9 bases align to TRBD1. The CDR3 consists of 14 residues. CDR1 is MDHEN and CDR2 is SYDVKM in the germline V gene. Trimming at V came to 7 bases and at J to 8 bases, leaving 11 bases not matched to a gene. The CDR3 is CASILRDRAWGYTF. CDR3 nucleotide sequence: TGTGCCAGCATCCTTCGGGACAGGGCCTGGGGCTACACCTTC.

This clone was seen a few times. The J gene is TRBJ2-7, the V gene TRBV10-1; D is ambiguous. CDR1 is WNHNN and CDR2 is SYGVQD in the germline V gene (reference sequence). The length of the CDR3 is 11 residues. With 4 bases removed from V and 3 bases from J, the gap between germline ends came to 4 bases. The DNA for the CDR3 is TGCGCCAGCAGTGCAGGCTACGAGCAGTACTTC. Amino acid sequence: CASSAGYEQYF.

The chain couples TRBV27 to TRBJ2-7; 7 bases map to TRBD2. Germline loops: CDR1 MNHEY, CDR2 SMNVEV (reference sequence). V lost 4 bases and J lost 5; bases outside the gene matches: 14. The CDR3 spans 16 residues. DNA of the CDR3: TGTGCCAGCAGTTCCCGTGGACGGGGGGAGGTCGACGAGCAGTACTTC. This encodes CASSSRGRGEVDEQYF.

This chain links TRBV6-6 with TRBJ2-7, with D possibly TRBD2 on 7 matching bases. This CDR3 is built from 15 residues. Germline lookup yields CDR1 MNHNY and CDR2 SVGAGI (reference sequence). Trimming left V 7 bases short and J 4 bases short, with 20 bases between. CDR3 region: CASIPRHGGAYEQYF. The CDR3 DNA sequence: TGTGCCAGCATCCCCCGTCATGGGGGGGCTTACGAGCAGTACTTC.

Here the CDR3 DNA reads TGTGCCAGCAGTTACGGGCAGGTTAGCACAGATACGCAGTATTTT. It specifies CASSYGQVSTDTQYF. The chain combines TRBV6-6 with TRBJ2-3, with no clear D. The germline V and J ends were trimmed by 2 bases and 0 bases, with 9 bases remaining between them. Germline V CDR1 and CDR2: MNHNY, SVGAGI (reference sequence). The CDR3 sequence is 15 residues long.